This T cell receptor beta chain was documented in a study of regulatory T cells in long-lasting Graves disease. Study results and caveats: Among persistent patients, a larger number of public clonotypes were shared (about 2,800) than among newly diagnosed patients (roughly 910).

The time point: newly diagnosed GD, antithyroid drugs for less than 3 months. The TCR library was made from RNA extracted from PBMCs. The source of the patients was an endocrinology department in Xi'an, China. With regard to this clonotype: Antigen specificity is unknown.

Combining iRepertoire HTBI primers with Arm-PCR of CDR3 regions, the authors built TCR beta libraries. A single record per CDR3 protein comes from TCRdb applying MiXCR to the multiplex PCR reads. The top ten hold roughly 25% of the sample, which has some 500,000 distinct CDR3 sequences, 15% to 20% seen once. Germline V gives CDR1 MNHNS, CDR2 SASEGT. The CDR3 is 17 residues long. The V end was cut by 4 bases, the J end by 5 bases, with 21 bases between. The same specimen was also included in a second study, on T cells in Graves' hyperthyroidism and ophthalmopathy.

This receptor was identified in a woman aged 40 to 65 with Graves disease. The input for sequencing was peripheral blood mononuclear cells (PBMCs), taken at new diagnosis, from a patient treated with antithyroid drugs. This rearrangement joins TRBV6-1 to TRBJ2-1, with a tentative D call TRBD2 (6 bases). The CDR3 region has the DNA TGTGCCAGCAGTGTCCGGACTGGGGGGATTAGGAACAATGAGCAGTTCTTC. Residues: CASSVRTGGIRNNEQFF.